Listed below are T cell receptor beta chains from one sample, sequenced in a study of blood T cell repertoires in COVID-19. The table came from immunoSEQ multiplex PCR; TCRdb's copy has only in-frame clones and leaves some out. The table includes 150,000 to 200,000 clones, roughly 84% detected once. The material sequenced was PBMCs or T cells enriched from blood (not recorded which). The receptors were gathered from a woman aged 60-75 years who had recovered from COVID-19. Each CDR3 is given with its conserved first and last residue. D genes are given only for firm matches. Clone sizes are given selectively: once, few, many, or a class where the clone is expanded.

TGTGCCAGCAATGGACAGAGGGGGCACACAGATACGCAGTATTTT,CASNGQRGHTDTQYF,TRBJ2-3,TRBV6-6,TRBD1,once
TGTGCCAGCTCACCTCCCTCCGTGAGCCCTGGAAACACCATATATTTT,CASSPPSVSPGNTIYF,TRBJ1-3,TRBV18,.,.
TGTGCCAGCAGCCAAGATCGGGGGATGAAGACTGAAGCTTTCTTT,CASSQDRGMKTEAFF,TRBJ1-1,TRBV3-1/TRBV3-2,.,.
TGCGCCAGCAGCCAGGGGGCAGGACCCCTCTACAATGAGCAGTTCTTC,CASSQGAGPLYNEQFF,TRBJ2-1,TRBV5-1,TRBD1,few
TGTGCCAGCACCACTCAGCGGGGCTATGGCTACACCTTC,CASTTQRGYGYTF,TRBJ1-2,TRBV7-9,.,.
TGCGCCAGCAGCGTACGACTAGCGGATACCGGGGAGCTGTTTTTT,CASSVRLADTGELFF,TRBJ2-2,TRBV5-1,TRBD2,.
TGTGCCTGGAGTGTAACAGGGGGCCCCGTTGGCTACACCTTC,CAWSVTGGPVGYTF,TRBJ1-2,TRBV30,TRBD1,.
TGTGCCAGCAGCCAAGGGAGCGGGAGGGCCTACGAGCAGTACTTC,CASSQGSGRAYEQYF,TRBJ2-7,TRBV4-2,TRBD2,.
TGTGCCACCAGCAACCTCTGGGACTCATACACCGGGGAGCTGTTTTTT,CATSNLWDSYTGELFF,TRBJ2-2,TRBV15,.,.
TGTGCCAGCAGCCTTCGAGGAGAAGAGCAGTTCTTC,CASSLRGEEQFF,TRBJ2-1,TRBV3-1/TRBV3-2,.,.
TGTGCCAGCGGACTAGCGGTGAACACCGGGGAGCTGTTTTTT,CASGLAVNTGELFF,TRBJ2-2,TRBV19,TRBD2,.
TGTGCCAGCAGCTTCTCCGGACAGGTCTATAATTCACCCCTCCACTTT,CASSFSGQVYNSPLHF,TRBJ1-6,TRBV5-6,TRBD1,.
TGCGCCAGCAAGGCGGGACTAGGGGCAGATACGCAGTATTTT,CASKAGLGADTQYF,TRBJ2-3,TRBV5-1,TRBD2,.
TGCGCCAGCAGTCTCCGGGGGTTTAGTGGTGAGCAGTTCTTC,CASSLRGFSGEQFF,TRBJ2-1,TRBV5-1,.,.
TGTGCCAGCGGGACTAACGTCAATTCACCCCTCCACTTT,CASGTNVNSPLHF,TRBJ1-6,TRBV7-2,.,.
TGTGCCAGCAGTAGAGGAACCGGGGAGCTGTTTTTT,CASSRGTGELFF,TRBJ2-2,TRBV12-3/TRBV12-4,.,few
TGTGCCAGCAGTCCAGGCAATGAGCAGTTCTTC,CASSPGNEQFF,TRBJ2-1,TRBV2,.,.
TGTGCCAGCAGCCAACAGGGTGTGAAAACTGAAGCTTTCTTT,CASSQQGVKTEAFF,TRBJ1-1,TRBV5-4,.,.
TGTGCCAGCAGCGGTACCTTTACCGGCGGGGCGACCTACAATGAGCAGTTCTTC,CASSGTFTGGATYNEQFF,TRBJ2-1,TRBV28,.,.
TGTGCCAGCGGAAAGGGCCAGGGGACTGAAGCTTTCTTT,CASGKGQGTEAFF,TRBJ1-1,TRBV28,.,few
TGCGCCAGCAGTGAGTCGCTCGGTTCACCCCTCCACTTT,CASSESLGSPLHF,TRBJ1-6,TRBV10-1,.,few
TGTGCCAGCAGGCTGGGGGGGGGCAACGAGCAGTACTTC,CASRLGGGNEQYF,TRBJ2-7,TRBV2,.,.
TGTGCCGGCGGGACTAGCAATCAGCCCCAGCATTTT,CAGGTSNQPQHF,TRBJ1-5,TRBV2,.,.
TGCGCCAGCAGCTTGACGGGACAGGGGAGCCCTGAAGCTTTCTTT,CASSLTGQGSPEAFF,TRBJ1-1,TRBV5-1,TRBD1,.
TGTGCCTGGAGCCAGGGGCGAGAGACCCAGTACTTC,CAWSQGRETQYF,TRBJ2-5,TRBV30,.,.
TGTGCCAGCGAAGCGGGAGTAACAGATGAGCAGTTCTTC,CASEAGVTDEQFF,TRBJ2-1,TRBV7-9,TRBD2,.
TGTGCCAGCAGCTCAGTGACAGGGATATACAATGAGCAGTTCTTC,CASSSVTGIYNEQFF,TRBJ2-1,TRBV13,TRBD1,.
TGTGCCAGCAGCCCCATGACAGGGAGGTTCTATGAGCAGTTCTTC,CASSPMTGRFYEQFF,TRBJ2-1,TRBV11-2,.,.
TGCGCCAGCCGAACAGGTTTCAGCACAGATACGCAGTATTTT,CASRTGFSTDTQYF,TRBJ2-3,TRBV5-1,.,.
TGTGCCAGCTCAGCCGGGACAGGGGATAATTCACCCCTCCACTTT,CASSAGTGDNSPLHF,TRBJ1-6,TRBV18,TRBD1,.
TGTGCCAGCAGCTCGTCAGGGGGCGACTATGGCTACACCTTC,CASSSSGGDYGYTF,TRBJ1-2,TRBV5-6,TRBD1,.
TGTGCCAGTAGTATGGGGAGGGTAGGAGAGACCCAGTACTTC,CASSMGRVGETQYF,TRBJ2-5,TRBV19,TRBD2,.
TGTGCCAGCAGTTTCGACAGGGGTGAGGATGAAAAACTGTTTTTT,CASSFDRGEDEKLFF,TRBJ1-4,TRBV6-5,TRBD1,.
TGCGCCAGCGACCCCGGGGGGCAGGTTACTGAAGCTTTCTTT,CASDPGGQVTEAFF,TRBJ1-1,TRBV5-1,.,once
TGTGCCTCGGTGGGACAGTTCTATAGCAATCAGCCCCAGCATTTT,CASVGQFYSNQPQHF,TRBJ1-5,TRBV6-5,TRBD1,.
TGTGCCTGGGATTCCGGTACCTCCTACAATGAGCAGTTCTTC,CAWDSGTSYNEQFF,TRBJ2-1,TRBV30,.,.
TGTGCCACCGCTAGCGGGAGGATCTACGAGCAGTACTTC,CATASGRIYEQYF,TRBJ2-7,TRBV15,TRBD2,once
TGTGCCAGCAGTGGACAGTCTATGGGGGAGACCCAGTACTTC,CASSGQSMGETQYF,TRBJ2-5,TRBV2,.,.
TGCGCCAGCAGCCTTGTAGGGGCGGTCGGGGCCAACGTCCTGACTTTC,CASSLVGAVGANVLTF,TRBJ2-6,TRBV4-1,.,few
TGTGCCAGCAGCACCACAGGGGGCTCTGGAAACACCATATATTTT,CASSTTGGSGNTIYF,TRBJ1-3,TRBV11-2,TRBD1,.
TGTGCCAGCAGCTATGACAGGGGGGAGACCCAGTACTTC,CASSYDRGETQYF,TRBJ2-5,TRBV2,TRBD1,.
TGCGCCAGCAGCTTGGACCCCGGGAGGGCCTCTGGGGCCAACGTCCTGACTTTC,CASSLDPGRASGANVLTF,TRBJ2-6,TRBV5-1,TRBD2,.
TGTGCCAGCAGTGAGAGGGACAGGAACTATGGCTACACCTTC,CASSERDRNYGYTF,TRBJ1-2,TRBV6-1,TRBD1,.